The 10 T cell receptor beta chains below come from one sample, sequenced in a study of OX40 agonist ivuxolimab in advanced cancers. The receptor library was made with the immunoSEQ multiplex PCR assay. TCRdb took over this immuneACCESS table, retaining in-frame rearrangements with V and J assigned. Such tables are incomplete; in checked studies, under half of the missing clones stem from an unresolved V gene, and the remainder is unexplained. The sample profile shows tens of thousands of clones; 80% to 90% of them were found once. The ten top clones hold 35% to 45% of the sample. This sample comprised CD4+ or CD8+ T cells sorted from blood, obtained in a trial of the OX40 agonist ivuxolimab. Every receptor here comes from an adult with an advanced solid tumor such as melanoma, head and neck, liver or kidney cancer.

The J gene is TRBJ2-7, the V gene TRBV19; 7 bases line up with TRBD1. The CDR3 covers 14 residues. V lost 6 bases, J lost 2 bases, and 7 bases stayed unmatched. Germline-derived CDR1 and CDR2 are LNHDA and SQIVND (reference sequence). CDR3 in amino acids: CASSPTGYAYEQYF. The CDR3 DNA reads as TGTGCCAGTAGCCCGACAGGGTACGCCTACGAGCAGTACTTC.

This clone was counted a few times. The J gene is TRBJ2-6, the V gene TRBV6-4; 9 nucleotides align to TRBD2. Per germline, CDR1 MRHNA and CDR2 SNTAGT. J gave up 3 bases and V 0 bases, and 0 bases lay outside the gene matches. This CDR3 contains 16 residues. The CDR3 region is CASSDSSGSGANVLTF. Written as DNA, the CDR3 is TGTGCCAGCAGTGACTCTAGCGGGAGTGGGGCCAACGTCCTGACTTTC.

This clone came up a few times. The chain combines TRBV2 with TRBJ2-3, with TRBD2 matching over 7 bases. V lost 8 bases to trimming and J lost 3 bases; unmatched junction nucleotides: 14. CDR1 and CDR2 from the germline V gene are SNHLY and FYNNEI. The CDR3 spans 16 residues. In DNA form, the CDR3 reads TGTGCCAGCGATGCCGGGGAGGGGAGGTTGACAGATACGCAGTATTTT. Protein: CASDAGEGRLTDTQYF.

The V call is TRBV7-9, the J call TRBJ2-5; D ambiguous. The ends were cut back, 3 bases at V and 4 bases at J, with 18 bases in the middle. In germline, CDR1 is SEHNR, CDR2 FQNEAQ (reference sequence). The CDR3 runs to 16 residues. In nucleotides, the CDR3 is TGTGCCAGCAGCTTCGGTTCCTCTCTTTCGTCAGAGACCCAGTACTTC. Translating gives CASSFGSSLSSETQYF.

The rearrangement links TRBV4-2 to TRBJ2-7, with 7 bases that match TRBD2. The CDR3 consists of 15 residues. Losses at the gene ends were 2 bases for V and 4 bases for J; bases not matched to a gene: 8. Germline CDR1 LGHNA, CDR2 YNFKEQ. In nucleotides, the CDR3 is TGTGCCAGCAGCCAAATGGGGGGGGTCTGGTACGAGCAGTACTTC. Its translation is CASSQMGGVWYEQYF.

The chain links TRBV7-9 to TRBJ1-2, with D possibly being TRBD1 (5 bases). This CDR3 is 14 amino acids long. Germline V gene lookup returns CDR1 SEHNR and CDR2 FQNEAQ (reference sequence). The V and J ends lost 4 bases and 2 bases respectively, with 11 bases between them. The CDR3 nucleotides are TGTGCCAGCAGCTACCGGGGGGAGAACTATGGCTACACCTTC. Translation: CASSYRGENYGYTF.

The gene calls are TRBV27 and TRBJ2-7; D unresolved. CDR3 length: 11 residues. With 7 bases removed from V and 2 bases from J, the gap between germline ends came to 6 bases. Germline values: CDR1 MNHEY, CDR2 SMNVEV (reference sequence). This CDR3 is CASTDAYEQYF. The CDR3, as DNA: TGTGCCAGCACCGATGCCTACGAGCAGTACTTC.

The V gene is TRBV5-6, the J gene TRBJ2-3, with a tentative D call TRBD1 (5 bases). CDR3 length equals 16 residues. CDR1 is SGHDT and CDR2 is YYEEEE in the germline V gene. The ends were cut back, 1 base at V and 0 bases at J, with 12 bases in the middle. The CDR3 region is CASSLRDRGSTDTQYF. The CDR3 nucleotides are TGTGCCAGCAGCTTGAGGGATAGGGGAAGCACAGATACGCAGTATTTT.

The sample holds one count of this clone. V gene TRBV9 combines with J gene TRBJ2-5; the D is unclear. This CDR3 has 13 residues. The germline CDR1 and CDR2 sequences are SGDLS and YYNGEE. Trimming pared 3 bases from V and 0 bases from J, leaving 6 bases between. CDR3 residues: CASSAPNQETQYF. CDR3 in DNA: TGTGCCAGCAGCGCTCCCAACCAAGAGACCCAGTACTTC.

This chain links TRBV19 with TRBJ2-7; tentatively, D is TRBD2 (6 bases). CDR3 length: 13 amino acids. The V end lost 0 bases, the J end lost 5 bases, and 8 bases lay between the germline ends. Germline V gene data show CDR1 as LNHDA and CDR2 as SQIVND (reference sequence). The CDR3, as DNA: TGTGCCAGTAGTATAGATCTAGCGAACGAGCAGTACTTC. Translation: CASSIDLANEQYF.